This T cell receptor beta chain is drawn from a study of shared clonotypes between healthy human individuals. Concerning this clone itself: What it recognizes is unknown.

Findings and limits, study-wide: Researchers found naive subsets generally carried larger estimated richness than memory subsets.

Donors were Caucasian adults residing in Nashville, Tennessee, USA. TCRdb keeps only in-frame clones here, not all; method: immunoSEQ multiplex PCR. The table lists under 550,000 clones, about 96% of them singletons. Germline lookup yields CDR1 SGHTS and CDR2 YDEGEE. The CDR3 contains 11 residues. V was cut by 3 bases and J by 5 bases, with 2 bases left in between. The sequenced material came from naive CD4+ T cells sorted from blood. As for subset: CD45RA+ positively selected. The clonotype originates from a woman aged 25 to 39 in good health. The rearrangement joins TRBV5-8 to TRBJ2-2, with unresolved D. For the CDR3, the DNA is TGTGCCAGCAGCTGGACCGGGGAGCTGTTTTTT. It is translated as CASSWTGELFF. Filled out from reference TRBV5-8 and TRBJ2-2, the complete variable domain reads EAGVTQSPTHLIKTRGQQATLRCSPISGHTSVYWYQQALGLGLQFLLWYDEGEERNRGNFPPRFSGRQFPNYSSELNVNALELEDSALYLCASSWTGELFFGEGSRLTVL.